This T cell receptor beta chain was captured in a study of early T cells in non-severe SARS-CoV-2 infection. This clonotype was detected ten times or more. Germline CDR1 SGHAT, CDR2 FQNNGV. The CDR3 sequence is 17 residues long. V was cut by 1 base and J by 0 bases, with 12 bases left in between. MiXCR, applied by TCRdb to the 5' RACE reads, yields one record per CDR3 protein. The data hold around 40,000 distinct CDR3 sequences, with 5.9% observed a single time. The source material was whole blood. This sequence joins TRBV11-2 and TRBJ2-2, with D possibly TRBD2 on 5 matching bases. This clonotype was sampled from an adult who was a healthcare worker with PCR-confirmed SARS-CoV-2 infection or an uninfected control (not recorded which). CDR3 in DNA: TGTGCCAGCAGCTTAGGTATCGGAGGCCCGAACACCGGGGAGCTGTTTTTT. It yields the protein CASSLGIGGPNTGELFF.